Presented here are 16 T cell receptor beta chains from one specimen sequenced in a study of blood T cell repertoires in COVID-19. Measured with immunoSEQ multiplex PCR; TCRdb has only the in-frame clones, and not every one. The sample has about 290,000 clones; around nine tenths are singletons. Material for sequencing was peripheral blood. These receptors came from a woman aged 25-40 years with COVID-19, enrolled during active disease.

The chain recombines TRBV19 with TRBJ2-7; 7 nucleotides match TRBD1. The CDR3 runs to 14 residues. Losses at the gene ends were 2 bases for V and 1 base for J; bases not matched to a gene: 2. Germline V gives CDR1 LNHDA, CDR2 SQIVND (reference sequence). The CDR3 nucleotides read TGTGCCAGTAGTATAACAGGGGCGTCCTACGAGCAGTACTTC. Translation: CASSITGASYEQYF. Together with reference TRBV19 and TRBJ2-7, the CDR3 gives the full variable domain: DGGITQSPKYLFRKEGQNVTLSCEQNLNHDAMYWYRQDPGQGLRLIYYSQIVNDFQKGDIAEGYSVSREKKESFPLTVTSAQKNPTAFYLCASSITGASYEQYFGPGTRLTVT.

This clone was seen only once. This CDR3 reads CSVRGNTEAFF. In DNA form, the CDR3 reads TGCAGCGTTAGAGGGAACACTGAAGCTTTCTTT. The gene calls are TRBV29-1 and TRBJ1-1; D is unclear. Germline loops: CDR1 SQVTM, CDR2 ANQGSEA. V shed 5 bases and J shed 1 base, with 5 bases lying between them. This CDR3 comprises 11 residues.

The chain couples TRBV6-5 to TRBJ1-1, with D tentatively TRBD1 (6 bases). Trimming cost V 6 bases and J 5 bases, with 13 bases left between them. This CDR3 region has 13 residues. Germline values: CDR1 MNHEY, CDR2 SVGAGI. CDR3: CASSQTGTTEAFF. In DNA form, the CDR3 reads TGTGCCAGCAGCCAAACAGGGACGACTGAAGCTTTCTTT.

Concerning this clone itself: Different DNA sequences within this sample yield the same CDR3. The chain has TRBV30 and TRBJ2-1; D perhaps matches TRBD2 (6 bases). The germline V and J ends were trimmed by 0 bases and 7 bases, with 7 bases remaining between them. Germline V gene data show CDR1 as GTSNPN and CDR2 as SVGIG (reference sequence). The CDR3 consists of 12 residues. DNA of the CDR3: TGTGCCTGGAGTGTACGGGGGAATGAGCAGTTCTTC. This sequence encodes CAWSVRGNEQFF. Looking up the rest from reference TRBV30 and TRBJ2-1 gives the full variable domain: SQTIHQWPATLVQPVGSPLSLECTVEGTSNPNLYWYRQAAGRGLQLLFYSVGIGQISSEVPQNLSASRPQDRQFILSSKKLLLSDSGFYLCAWSVRGNEQFFGPGTRLTVL.

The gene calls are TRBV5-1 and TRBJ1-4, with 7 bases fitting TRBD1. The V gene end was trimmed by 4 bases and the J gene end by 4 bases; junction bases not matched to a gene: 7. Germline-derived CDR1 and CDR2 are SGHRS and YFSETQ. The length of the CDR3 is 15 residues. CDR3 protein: CASSPGQMNNEKLFF. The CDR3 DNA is TGCGCCAGCAGCCCGGGACAGATGAATAATGAAAAACTGTTTTTT.

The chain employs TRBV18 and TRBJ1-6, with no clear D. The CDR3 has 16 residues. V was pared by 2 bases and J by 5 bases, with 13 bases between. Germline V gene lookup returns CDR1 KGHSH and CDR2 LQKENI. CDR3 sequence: CASSPYAATNNSPLHF. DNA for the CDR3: TGTGCCAGCTCACCATACGCGGCAACAAATAATTCACCCCTCCACTTT.

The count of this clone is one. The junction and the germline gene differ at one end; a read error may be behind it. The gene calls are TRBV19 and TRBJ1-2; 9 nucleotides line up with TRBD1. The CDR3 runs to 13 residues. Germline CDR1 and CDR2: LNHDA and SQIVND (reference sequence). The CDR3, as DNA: TGTGCCAGTAGTCCGGGACAGGGCTATGTCTACACCTTC. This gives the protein CASSPGQGYVYTF.

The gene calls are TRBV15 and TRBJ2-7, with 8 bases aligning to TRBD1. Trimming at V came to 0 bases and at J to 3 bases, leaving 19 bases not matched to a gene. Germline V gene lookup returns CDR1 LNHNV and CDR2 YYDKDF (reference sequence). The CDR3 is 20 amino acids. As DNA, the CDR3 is TGTGCCACCAGCAGAGATCTAGAGACAGGGGAAGGTTGGAGGTTCTACGAGCAGTACTTC. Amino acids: CATSRDLETGEGWRFYEQYF.

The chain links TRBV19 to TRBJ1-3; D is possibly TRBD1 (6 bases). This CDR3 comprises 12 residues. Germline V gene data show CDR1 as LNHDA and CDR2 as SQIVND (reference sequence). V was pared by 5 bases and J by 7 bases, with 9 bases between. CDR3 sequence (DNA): TGTGCCAGTAGTCCAAGGGGGAACACCATATATTTT. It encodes CASSPRGNTIYF.

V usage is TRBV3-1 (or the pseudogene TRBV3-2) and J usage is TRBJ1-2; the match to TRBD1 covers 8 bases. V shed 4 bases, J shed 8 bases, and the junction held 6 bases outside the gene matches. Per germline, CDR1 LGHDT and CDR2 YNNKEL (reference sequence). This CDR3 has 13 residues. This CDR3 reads CASSPQGAQGYTF. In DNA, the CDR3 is TGTGCCAGCAGCCCCCAGGGGGCGCAGGGCTACACCTTC.

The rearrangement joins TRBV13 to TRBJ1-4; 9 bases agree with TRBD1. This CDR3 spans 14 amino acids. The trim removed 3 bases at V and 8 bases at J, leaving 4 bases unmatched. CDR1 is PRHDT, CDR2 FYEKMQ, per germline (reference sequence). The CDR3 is CASSFGTGREKLFF. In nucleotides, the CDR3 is TGTGCCAGCAGCTTTGGGACAGGGCGCGAAAAACTGTTTTTT. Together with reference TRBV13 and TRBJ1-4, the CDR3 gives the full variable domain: AAGVIQSPRHLIKEKRETATLKCYPIPRHDTVYWYQQGPGQDPQFLISFYEKMQSDKGSIPDRFSAQQFSDYHSELNMSSLELGDSALYFCASSFGTGREKLFFGSGTQLSVL.

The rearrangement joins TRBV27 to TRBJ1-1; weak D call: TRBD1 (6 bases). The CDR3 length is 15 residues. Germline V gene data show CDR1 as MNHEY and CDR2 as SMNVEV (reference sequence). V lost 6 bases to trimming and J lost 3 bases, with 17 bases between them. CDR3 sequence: CASSQRDRQYTEAFF. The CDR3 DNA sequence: TGTGCCAGCAGCCAACGAGACAGGCAATACACTGAAGCTTTCTTT.

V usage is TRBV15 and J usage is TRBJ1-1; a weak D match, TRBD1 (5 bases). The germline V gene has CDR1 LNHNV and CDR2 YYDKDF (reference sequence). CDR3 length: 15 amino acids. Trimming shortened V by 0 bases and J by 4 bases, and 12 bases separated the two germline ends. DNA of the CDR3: TGTGCCACCAGCAGAGATCGGGGGTTTGGCACTGAAGCTTTCTTT. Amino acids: CATSRDRGFGTEAFF.

The CDR3 spells CASSLVSGNQPQHF. CDR3 nucleotide sequence: TGTGCCAGCAGCTTAGTATCAGGCAATCAGCCCCAGCATTTT. The chain recombines TRBV11-2 with TRBJ1-5; D gene uncertain. Germline CDR1 is SGHAT and CDR2 is FQNNGV. The length of the CDR3 is 14 residues. The germline V and J ends were trimmed by 1 base and 2 bases, with 6 bases remaining between them.

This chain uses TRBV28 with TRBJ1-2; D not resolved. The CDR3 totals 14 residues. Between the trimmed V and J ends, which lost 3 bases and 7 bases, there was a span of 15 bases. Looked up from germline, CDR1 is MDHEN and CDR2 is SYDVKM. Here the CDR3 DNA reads TGTGCCAGCAGTTTGGAGTTAAAAGGAGGTGGCTACACCTTC. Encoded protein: CASSLELKGGGYTF.

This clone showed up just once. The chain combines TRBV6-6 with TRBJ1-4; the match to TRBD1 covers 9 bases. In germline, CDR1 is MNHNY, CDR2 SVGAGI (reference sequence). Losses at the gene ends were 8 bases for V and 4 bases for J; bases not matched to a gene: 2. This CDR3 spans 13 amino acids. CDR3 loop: CASSGQGNEKLFF. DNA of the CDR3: TGTGCCAGCTCGGGACAGGGTAATGAAAAACTGTTTTTT.